This TCR beta chain was recorded in a study of graft-versus-host responses after intestinal transplantation. Study background: Every one of the recipients received anti-thymocyte globulin induction and afterwards took tacrolimus and steroids for around 3 years.

On this clone: Its specificity is not known.

The method was immunoSEQ multiplex PCR; TCRdb's version includes in-frame clones alone and lacks a portion of them. Here the sample spans just over 85,000 clones, under 95% being singletons. Study-wide findings and caveats: Some GvH clones were seen earlier in gut or blood, suggesting intestinal origin. When patients had graft-donor T cell macrochimerism, their allografts held high graft-versus-host to host-versus-graft clonal ratios. Peak levels of circulating GvH clones tracked with early post-transplant HvG declines.

The junction had 0 bases not matched to a gene; V was cut back by 6 bases and J by 4 bases. This CDR3 is 11 amino acids long. The germline gives CDR1 SQVTM, CDR2 ANQGSEA. The sequencing used unstimulated CD8+ T cells sorted from spleen or lymph node cells, collected before transplant. J is TRBJ1-2 and V is TRBV29-1; 9 bases match TRBD1. The sequence came from a human donor who was the organ donor for an intestinal transplant. This chain's CDR3 is CSVTGGYGYTF. CDR3 bases: TGCAGCGTGACAGGGGGCTATGGCTACACCTTC.